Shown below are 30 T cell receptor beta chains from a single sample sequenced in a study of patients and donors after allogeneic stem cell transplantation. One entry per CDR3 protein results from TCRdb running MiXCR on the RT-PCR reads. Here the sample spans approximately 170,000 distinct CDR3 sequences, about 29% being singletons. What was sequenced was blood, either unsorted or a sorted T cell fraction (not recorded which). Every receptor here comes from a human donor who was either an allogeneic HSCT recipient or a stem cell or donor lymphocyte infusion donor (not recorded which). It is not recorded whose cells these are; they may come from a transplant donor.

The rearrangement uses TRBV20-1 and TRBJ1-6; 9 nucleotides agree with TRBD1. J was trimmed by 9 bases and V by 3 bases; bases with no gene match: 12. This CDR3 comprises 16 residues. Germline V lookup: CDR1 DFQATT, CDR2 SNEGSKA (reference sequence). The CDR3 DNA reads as TGCAGTGCTAGGGTCTTCGGGACAGGGAAGGTTTCACCCCTCCACTTT. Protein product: CSARVFGTGKVSPLHF.

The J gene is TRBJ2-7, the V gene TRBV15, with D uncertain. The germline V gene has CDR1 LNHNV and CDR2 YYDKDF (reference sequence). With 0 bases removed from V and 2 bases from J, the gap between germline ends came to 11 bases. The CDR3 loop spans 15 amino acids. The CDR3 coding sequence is TGTGCCACCAGCAGAGATCTGGGCTCTACCTACGAGCAGTACTTC. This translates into CATSRDLGSTYEQYF. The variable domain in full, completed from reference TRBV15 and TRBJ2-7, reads DAMVIQNPRYQVTQFGKPVTLSCSQTLNHNVMYWYQQKSSQAPKLLFHYYDKDFNNEADTPDNFQSRRPNTSFCFLDIRSPGLGDTAMYLCATSRDLGSTYEQYFGPGTRLTVT.

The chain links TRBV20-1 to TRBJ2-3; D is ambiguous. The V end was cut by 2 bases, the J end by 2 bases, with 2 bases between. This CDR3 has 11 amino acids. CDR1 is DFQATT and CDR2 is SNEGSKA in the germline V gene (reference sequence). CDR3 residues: CSARNTDTQYF. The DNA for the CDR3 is TGCAGTGCTAGAAACACAGATACGCAGTATTTT.

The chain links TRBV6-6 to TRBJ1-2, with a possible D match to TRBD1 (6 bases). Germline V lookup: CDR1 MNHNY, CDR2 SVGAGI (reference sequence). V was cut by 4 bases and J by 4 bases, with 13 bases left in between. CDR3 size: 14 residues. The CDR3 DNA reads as TGTGCCAGCAGTTCACCGGGACAAGTCTATGGCTACACCTTC. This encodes CASSSPGQVYGYTF.

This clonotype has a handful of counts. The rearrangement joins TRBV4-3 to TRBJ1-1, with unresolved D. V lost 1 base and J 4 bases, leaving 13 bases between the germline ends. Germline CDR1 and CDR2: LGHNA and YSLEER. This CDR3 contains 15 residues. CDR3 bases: TGCGCCAGCAGCCAAGGTGCTGGGTTGAGCACTGAAGCTTTCTTT. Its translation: CASSQGAGLSTEAFF.

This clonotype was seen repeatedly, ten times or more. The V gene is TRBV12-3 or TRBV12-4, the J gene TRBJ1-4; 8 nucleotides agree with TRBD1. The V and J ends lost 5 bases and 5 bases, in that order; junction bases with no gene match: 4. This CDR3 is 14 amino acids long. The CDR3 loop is CASSPGDRNEKLFF. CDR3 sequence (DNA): TGTGCCAGCAGTCCCGGGGACAGGAATGAAAAACTGTTTTTT.

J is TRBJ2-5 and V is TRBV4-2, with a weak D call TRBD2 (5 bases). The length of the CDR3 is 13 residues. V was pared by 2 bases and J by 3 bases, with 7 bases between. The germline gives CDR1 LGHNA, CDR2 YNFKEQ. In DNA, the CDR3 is TGTGCCAGCAGCCAATCCGGGAAAGAGACCCAGTACTTC. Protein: CASSQSGKETQYF.

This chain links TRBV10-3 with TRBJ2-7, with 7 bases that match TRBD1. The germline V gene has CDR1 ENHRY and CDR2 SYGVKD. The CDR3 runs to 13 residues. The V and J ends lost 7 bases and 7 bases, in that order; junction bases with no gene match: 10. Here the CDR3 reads CAITPGQLREQYF. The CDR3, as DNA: TGTGCCATCACTCCGGGACAGCTTAGGGAGCAGTACTTC.

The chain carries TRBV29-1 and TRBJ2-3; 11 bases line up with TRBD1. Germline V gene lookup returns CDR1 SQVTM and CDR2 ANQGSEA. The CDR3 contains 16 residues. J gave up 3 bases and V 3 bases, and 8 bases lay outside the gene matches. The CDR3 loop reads CSVDFGQGAPTDTQYF. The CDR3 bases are TGCAGCGTTGATTTCGGACAGGGGGCTCCTACAGATACGCAGTATTTT.

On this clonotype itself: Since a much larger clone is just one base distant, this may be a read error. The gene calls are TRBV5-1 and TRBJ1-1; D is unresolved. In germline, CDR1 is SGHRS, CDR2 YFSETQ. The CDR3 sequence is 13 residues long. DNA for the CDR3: TGCGCCAGCACCACCGGGGATGATACTGAAGCTCTCTTT. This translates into CASTTGDDTEALF.

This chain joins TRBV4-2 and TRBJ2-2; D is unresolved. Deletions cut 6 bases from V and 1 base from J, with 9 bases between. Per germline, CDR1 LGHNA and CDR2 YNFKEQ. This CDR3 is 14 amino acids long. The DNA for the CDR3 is TGTGCCAGCAGAAGTAAGGGGAACACCGGGGAGCTGTTTTTT. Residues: CASRSKGNTGELFF.

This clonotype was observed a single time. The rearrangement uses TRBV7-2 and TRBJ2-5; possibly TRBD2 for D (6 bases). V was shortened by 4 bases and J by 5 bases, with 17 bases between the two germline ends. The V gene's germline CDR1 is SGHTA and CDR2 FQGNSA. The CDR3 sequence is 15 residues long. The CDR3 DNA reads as TGTGCCAGCAGCTCTTCGGCGGGGTTGGGGGAGACCCAGTACTTC. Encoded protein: CASSSSAGLGETQYF.

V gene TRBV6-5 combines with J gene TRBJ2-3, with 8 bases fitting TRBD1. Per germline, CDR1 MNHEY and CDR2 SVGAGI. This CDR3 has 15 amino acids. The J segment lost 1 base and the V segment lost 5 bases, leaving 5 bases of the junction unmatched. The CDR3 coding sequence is TGTGCCAGCAGTCACGGACAGGGCCGCACAGATACGCAGTATTTT. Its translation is CASSHGQGRTDTQYF.

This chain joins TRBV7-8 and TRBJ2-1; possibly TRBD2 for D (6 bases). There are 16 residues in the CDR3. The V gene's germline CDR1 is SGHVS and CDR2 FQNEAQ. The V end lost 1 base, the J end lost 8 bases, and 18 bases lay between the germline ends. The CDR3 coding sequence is TGTGCCAGCAGCTTAGTGGGGCCTGGGACTTCGTATGAGCAGTTCTTC. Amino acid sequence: CASSLVGPGTSYEQFF.

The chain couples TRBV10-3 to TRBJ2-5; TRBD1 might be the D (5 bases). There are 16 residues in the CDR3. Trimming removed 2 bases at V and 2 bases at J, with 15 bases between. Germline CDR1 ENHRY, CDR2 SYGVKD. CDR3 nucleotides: TGTGCCATCAGTGAGACCATCCGACAGTTACAAGAGACCCAGTACTTC. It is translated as CAISETIRQLQETQYF.

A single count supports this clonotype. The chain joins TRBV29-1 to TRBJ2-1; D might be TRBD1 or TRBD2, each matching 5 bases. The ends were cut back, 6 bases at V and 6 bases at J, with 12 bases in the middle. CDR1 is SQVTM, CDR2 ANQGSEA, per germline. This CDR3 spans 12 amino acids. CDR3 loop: CSVHRDANEQFF. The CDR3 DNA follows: TGCAGCGTCCACCGGGACGCCAATGAGCAGTTCTTC.

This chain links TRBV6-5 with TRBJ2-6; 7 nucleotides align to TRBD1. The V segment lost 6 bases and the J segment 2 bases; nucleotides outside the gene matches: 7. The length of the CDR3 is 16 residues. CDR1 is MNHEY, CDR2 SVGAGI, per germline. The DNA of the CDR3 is TGTGCCAGCAGGGACAGGTCTCCCACTGGGGCCAACGTCCTGACTTTC. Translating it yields CASRDRSPTGANVLTF.

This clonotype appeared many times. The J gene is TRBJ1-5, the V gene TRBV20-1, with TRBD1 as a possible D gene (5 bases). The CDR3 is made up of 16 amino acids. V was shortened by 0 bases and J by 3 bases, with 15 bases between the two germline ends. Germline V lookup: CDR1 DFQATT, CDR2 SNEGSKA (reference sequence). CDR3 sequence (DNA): TGCAGTGCTAGAGATGGGGGAACATACTACAATCAGCCCCAGCATTTT. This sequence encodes CSARDGGTYYNQPQHF.

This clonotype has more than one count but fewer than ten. For the CDR3, the DNA is TGTGCCATCAGTGGTGCTGGGGGGACCTACACAGATACGCAGTATTTT. This gives the protein CAISGAGGTYTDTQYF. This rearrangement joins TRBV10-3 to TRBJ2-3; possibly TRBD2 for D (6 bases). CDR1 and CDR2 from the germline V gene are ENHRY and SYGVKD. Trimming took 4 bases from V and 2 from J, leaving 16 bases between them. The CDR3 length is 16 residues.

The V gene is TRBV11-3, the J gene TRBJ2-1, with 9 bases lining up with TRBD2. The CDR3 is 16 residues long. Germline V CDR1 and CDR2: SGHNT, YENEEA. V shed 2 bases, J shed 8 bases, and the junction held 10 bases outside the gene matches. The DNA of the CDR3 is TGTGCCAGCAGCTTATCTAAGAGCGGGAGGTTCGATGAGCAGTTCTTC. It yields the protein CASSLSKSGRFDEQFF.

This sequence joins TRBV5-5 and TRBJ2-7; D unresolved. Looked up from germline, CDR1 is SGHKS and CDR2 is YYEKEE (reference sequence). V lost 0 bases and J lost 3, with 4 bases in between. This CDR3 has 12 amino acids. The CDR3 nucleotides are TGTGCCAGCAGCTTGGCGGACTACGAGCAGTACTTC. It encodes CASSLADYEQYF.

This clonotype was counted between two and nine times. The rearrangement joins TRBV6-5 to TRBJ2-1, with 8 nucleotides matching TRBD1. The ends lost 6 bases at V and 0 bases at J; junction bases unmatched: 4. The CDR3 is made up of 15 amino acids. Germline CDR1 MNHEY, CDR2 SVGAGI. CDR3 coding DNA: TGTGCCAGCAGAGGACAGGGTAGCTCCTACAATGAGCAGTTCTTC. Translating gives CASRGQGSSYNEQFF.

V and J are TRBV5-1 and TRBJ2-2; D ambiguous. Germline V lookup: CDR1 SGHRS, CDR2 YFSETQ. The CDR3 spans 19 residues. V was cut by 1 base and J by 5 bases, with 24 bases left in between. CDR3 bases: TGCGCCAGCAGCTTGTTGAACCCGGTCTCGGCTGTTTGGACCGGGGAGCTGTTTTTT. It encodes CASSLLNPVSAVWTGELFF.

CDR3 protein: CASKGLAGPVYNEQFF. The DNA of the CDR3 is TGTGCCAGCAAGGGACTAGCGGGCCCGGTCTACAATGAGCAGTTCTTC. The rearrangement uses TRBV28 and TRBJ2-1, with 12 nucleotides matching TRBD2. CDR1 is MDHEN and CDR2 is SYDVKM in the germline V gene. This CDR3 contains 16 residues. V was pared by 7 bases and J by 3 bases, with 7 bases of the junction left unmatched.

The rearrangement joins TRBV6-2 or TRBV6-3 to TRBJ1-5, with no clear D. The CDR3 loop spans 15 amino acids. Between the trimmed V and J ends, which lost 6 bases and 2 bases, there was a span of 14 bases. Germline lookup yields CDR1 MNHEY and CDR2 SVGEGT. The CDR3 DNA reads TGTGCCAGCAGCCCAGGTCGAAGGGGCAATCAGCCCCAGCATTTT. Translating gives CASSPGRRGNQPQHF.

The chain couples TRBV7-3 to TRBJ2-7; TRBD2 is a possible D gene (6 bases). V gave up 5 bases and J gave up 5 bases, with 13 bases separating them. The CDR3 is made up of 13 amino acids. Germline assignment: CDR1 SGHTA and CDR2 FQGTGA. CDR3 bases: TGTGCCAGCAGCCGTGTCGGAGGGGACGAGCAGTACTTC. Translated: CASSRVGGDEQYF. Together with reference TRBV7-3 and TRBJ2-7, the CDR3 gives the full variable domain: GAGVSQTPSNKVTEKGKYVELRCDPISGHTALYWYRQSLGQGPEFLIYFQGTGAADDSGLPNDRFFAVRPEGSVSTLKIQRTERGDSAVYLCASSRVGGDEQYFGPGTRLTVT.

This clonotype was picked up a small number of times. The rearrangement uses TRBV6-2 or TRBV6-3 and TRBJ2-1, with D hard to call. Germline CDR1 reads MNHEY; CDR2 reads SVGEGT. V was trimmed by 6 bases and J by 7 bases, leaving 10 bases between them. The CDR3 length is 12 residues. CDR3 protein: CASRPSWNEQFF. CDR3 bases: TGTGCCAGCAGACCTTCGTGGAATGAGCAGTTCTTC.

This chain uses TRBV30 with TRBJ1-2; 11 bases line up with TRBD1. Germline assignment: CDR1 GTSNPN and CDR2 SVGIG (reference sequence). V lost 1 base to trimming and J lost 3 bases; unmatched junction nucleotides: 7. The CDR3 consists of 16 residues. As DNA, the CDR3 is TGTGCCTGGAGTGGGATCGGGACAGGGGGAGACTATGGCTACACCTTC. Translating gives CAWSGIGTGGDYGYTF.

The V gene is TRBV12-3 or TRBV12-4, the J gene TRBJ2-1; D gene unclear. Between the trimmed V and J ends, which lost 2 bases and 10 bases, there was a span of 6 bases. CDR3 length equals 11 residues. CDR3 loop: CASSLMGEQFF. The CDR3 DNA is TGTGCCAGCAGTTTAATGGGGGAGCAGTTCTTC.

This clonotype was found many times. In DNA, the CDR3 is TGTGCCAGCAGTGCCCTGGAGGGCGATGAGCAGTTCTTC. This encodes CASSALEGDEQFF. The genes are TRBV12-3 or TRBV12-4 and TRBJ2-1, with a weak D call TRBD2 (6 bases). V lost 5 bases to trimming and J lost 8 bases, with 13 bases between them. The CDR3 has 13 residues.